One and the same sample provided the 20 T cell receptor beta chains below, sequenced in a study of blood T cell repertoires in COVID-19 (dated by TCRdb to the early 2020s). Receptors were amplified or captured by the immunoSEQ multiplex PCR assay. Drawn from immuneACCESS, this table holds only the in-frame rearrangements with V and J called that TCRdb kept. Clones are partly lost; checked studies trace under half to an unresolved V gene and leave the rest unexplained. Counted in this sample were approximately 150,000 clones; 70% to 90% of them appeared once. Roughly 3% of the sample rests with the top ten. Sequencing was performed on peripheral blood. The source of these receptors is a man in his 70s with acute or convalescent COVID-19.

The V gene is TRBV5-4, the J gene TRBJ2-3; TRBD1 matches at 8 bases. Germline CDR1 and CDR2: SGHNT and YYREEE (reference sequence). CDR3 length: 16 residues. The V and J ends lost 1 base and 1 base, in that order; junction bases with no gene match: 5. The CDR3 is CASSLSQGAGTDTQYF. The CDR3 region has the DNA TGTGCCAGCAGCTTGAGTCAGGGGGCTGGCACAGATACGCAGTATTTT.

The genes are TRBV2 and TRBJ2-7, with D maybe TRBD1 (6 bases). This CDR3 comprises 12 residues. The germline gives CDR1 SNHLY, CDR2 FYNNEI. V lost 6 bases to trimming and J lost 5 bases, with 11 bases between them. The CDR3 here is CASRDRYHEQYF. CDR3 DNA: TGTGCCAGCAGAGACAGGTACCACGAGCAGTACTTC.

The gene calls are TRBV2 and TRBJ2-4, with 14 bases fitting TRBD2. V lost 6 bases to trimming and J lost 3 bases; unmatched junction nucleotides: 7. Germline CDR1 reads SNHLY; CDR2 reads FYNNEI. The CDR3 spans 17 residues. DNA of the CDR3: TGTGCCAGCAGGGTGGGACTAGCGGGAGTTGTCAAAAACATTCAGTACTTC. Translated: CASRVGLAGVVKNIQYF. Using reference TRBV2 and TRBJ2-4 for the parts outside the CDR3, the full variable domain is EPEVTQTPSHQVTQMGQEVILRCVPISNHLYFYWYRQILGQKVEFLVSFYNNEISEKSEIFDDQFSVERPDGSNFTLKIRSTKLEDSAMYFCASRVGLAGVVKNIQYFGAGTRLSVL.

The V gene is TRBV19, the J gene TRBJ2-1, with D perhaps matching TRBD2 (6 bases). The CDR3 sequence is 14 residues long. Between the trimmed V and J ends, which lost 5 bases and 9 bases, there was a span of 17 bases. Germline lookup yields CDR1 LNHDA and CDR2 SQIVND (reference sequence). The CDR3 reads CASSDSVLAVEQFF. CDR3 coding DNA: TGTGCCAGTAGTGACTCCGTACTAGCTGTTGAGCAGTTCTTC.

This clone was detected only once. J is TRBJ1-3 and V is TRBV27; D remains unclear. The CDR3 consists of 14 residues. The germline V gene has CDR1 MNHEY and CDR2 SMNVEV (reference sequence). The ends were cut back, 5 bases at V and 2 bases at J, with 10 bases in the middle. CDR3 sequence (DNA): TGTGCCAGCAGTCAGACACTAGCTGGAAACACCATATATTTT. Translated, it gives CASSQTLAGNTIYF.

J is TRBJ1-2 and V is TRBV7-9; D remains unclear. This CDR3 comprises 15 residues. V lost 1 base and J 5 bases, leaving 14 bases between the germline ends. The germline V gene has CDR1 SEHNR and CDR2 FQNEAQ (reference sequence). The CDR3 DNA follows: TGTGCCAGCAGCTTAGTCGACGGAGGAAAGTATGGCTACACCTTC. Protein sequence: CASSLVDGGKYGYTF.

V and J are TRBV28 and TRBJ2-5, with 8 nucleotides matching TRBD1. The CDR3 extends over 12 amino acids. Trimming at V came to 6 bases and at J to 9 bases, leaving 6 bases not matched to a gene. Germline loops: CDR1 MDHEN, CDR2 SYDVKM. The chain's CDR3 is CASRSTGEAQYF. Written as DNA, the CDR3 is TGTGCCAGCAGGTCGACAGGGGAGGCCCAGTACTTC.

The chain links TRBV29-1 to TRBJ1-1; 7 nucleotides match TRBD1. The CDR3 covers 13 residues. The junction had 7 bases not matched to a gene; V was cut back by 2 bases and J by 7 bases. Per the germline V gene, CDR1 is SQVTM and CDR2 is ANQGSEA. CDR3 in amino acids: CSVEKGAPGEAFF. CDR3 nucleotide sequence: TGCAGCGTTGAAAAGGGGGCGCCGGGTGAAGCTTTCTTT. The complete variable domain, with remaining parts taken from reference TRBV29-1 and TRBJ1-1, reads SAVISQKPSRDICQRGTSLTIQCQVDSQVTMMFWYRQQPGQSLTLIATANQGSEATYESGFVIDKFPISRPNLTFSTLTVSNMSPEDSSIYLCSVEKGAPGEAFFGQGTRLTVV.

The chain recombines TRBV7-2 with TRBJ1-2; 9 nucleotides align to TRBD1. The trim removed 1 base at V and 8 bases at J, leaving 8 bases unmatched. Germline V lookup: CDR1 SGHTA, CDR2 FQGNSA. The CDR3 is 15 amino acids. CDR3 in amino acids: CASSLVETGGRGYTF. CDR3 nucleotide sequence: TGTGCCAGCAGCTTAGTTGAGACAGGGGGTCGGGGCTACACCTTC.

The rearrangement links TRBV6-4 to TRBJ1-2; D is uncertain. The V end lost 0 bases, the J end lost 6 bases, and 11 bases lay between the germline ends. The CDR3 consists of 14 residues. Germline CDR1 MRHNA, CDR2 SNTAGT. CDR3 nucleotide sequence: TGTGCCAGCAGTGACTCCCGCTATGGTGATGGCTACACCTTC. Translated, it gives CASSDSRYGDGYTF.

The table lists this clone with a few counts. This chain uses TRBV28 with TRBJ1-5, with 8 bases aligning to TRBD1. This CDR3 is built from 14 residues. The trim removed 6 bases at V and 6 bases at J, leaving 7 bases unmatched. Germline CDR1 is MDHEN and CDR2 is SYDVKM. CDR3 DNA: TGTGCCAGCAGCCAAGGACAGGGAGTTCAGCCCCAGCATTTT. Protein sequence: CASSQGQGVQPQHF.

The CDR3 bases are TGTGCCACCACGGGACTAGCGGGAGCCCCAGATACGCAGTATTTT. This encodes CATTGLAGAPDTQYF. The V call is TRBV15, the J call TRBJ2-3, with TRBD2 matching 14 bases. CDR1 and CDR2 (germline): LNHNV, YYDKDF (reference sequence). With 7 bases clipped from V and 4 bases from J, the junction kept 4 bases outside the gene matches. The CDR3 runs 15 residues.

The chain joins TRBV28 to TRBJ2-3, with 9 positions matching TRBD2. Germline V gene data show CDR1 as MDHEN and CDR2 as SYDVKM. There are 15 residues in the CDR3. V trimming: 1 base; J trimming: 1 base; junction bases outside the gene matches: 0. CDR3 sequence (DNA): TGTGCCAGCAGTTTATTAGCGGGAGGCACAGATACGCAGTATTTT. Its protein is CASSLLAGGTDTQYF.

This clone was observed a handful of times. V is TRBV5-6 and J is TRBJ1-5; a possible D gene is TRBD1 (6 bases). Germline CDR1 SGHDT, CDR2 YYEEEE. This CDR3 has 14 residues. V lost 5 bases and J 4 bases, leaving 13 bases between the germline ends. DNA of the CDR3: TGTGCCAGCAGTCGGGGACAAAATAATCAGCCCCAGCATTTT. This encodes CASSRGQNNQPQHF.

This clone came up once. The chain couples TRBV7-2 to TRBJ2-2, with TRBD1 matching 10 bases. Germline V gene sequence: CDR1 SGHTA, CDR2 FQGNSA. With V trimmed by 4 bases and J by 3 bases, 8 bases remained unmatched. The CDR3 contains 17 residues. The CDR3 DNA reads TGTGCCAGCAGCTACCCGACAGGGGGCGCCTACACCGGGGAGCTGTTTTTT. This codes for CASSYPTGGAYTGELFF.

The chain is built from TRBV6-2 or TRBV6-3 and TRBJ2-1; D remains ambiguous. From germline, CDR1 is MNHEY and CDR2 SVGEGT. V lost 0 bases, J lost 4 bases, and 4 bases lay in between. The CDR3 spans 13 residues. In nucleotides, the CDR3 is TGTGCCAGCAGTTACTCGGCTTACAATGAGCAGTTCTTC. This encodes CASSYSAYNEQFF.

The V gene is TRBV7-8, the J gene TRBJ1-1, with TRBD1 as a possible D gene (6 bases). V was shortened by 1 base and J by 1 base, with 13 bases between the two germline ends. The CDR3 is 16 residues long. Germline V gives CDR1 SGHVS, CDR2 FQNEAQ. As DNA, the CDR3 is TGTGCCAGCAGCTTAGGAGAGCAGGGGCGGAACACTGAAGCTTTCTTT. Its protein is CASSLGEQGRNTEAFF. The full variable domain, in which reference TRBV7-8 and TRBJ1-1 provide the parts outside the CDR3, is GAGVSQSPRYKVAKRGQDVALRCDPISGHVSLFWYQQALGQGPEFLTYFQNEAQLDKSGLPSDRFFAERPEGSVSTLKIQRTQQEDSAVYLCASSLGEQGRNTEAFFGQGTRLTVV.

The genes are TRBV27 and TRBJ1-2; D gene unclear. V was pared by 0 bases and J by 1 base, with 3 bases between. CDR3 length: 13 residues. In germline, CDR1 is MNHEY, CDR2 SMNVEV (reference sequence). CDR3 sequence: CASSLSGNYGYTF. CDR3 nucleotides: TGTGCCAGCAGTTTATCCGGTAACTATGGCTACACCTTC.

The chain recombines TRBV28 with TRBJ1-5, with a tentative D call TRBD1 (5 bases). Germline V gene sequence: CDR1 MDHEN, CDR2 SYDVKM. Trimming cost V 3 bases and J 4 bases, with 10 bases left between them. There are 14 residues in the CDR3. In nucleotides, the CDR3 is TGTGCCAGCAGTTTCGGGGGTCTGAATCAGCCCCAGCATTTT. Amino acid sequence: CASSFGGLNQPQHF.

There are a few counts of this clone. This chain joins TRBV5-1 and TRBJ2-2; D is perhaps TRBD1 (6 bases). Germline CDR1 reads SGHRS; CDR2 reads YFSETQ. The V gene lost 4 bases and the J gene lost 10 bases, with 20 bases spanning the gap. This CDR3 is built from 15 residues. CDR3 coding DNA: TGCGCCAGCAGCGGGCCCCAGGGCAGGGGACCGGAGCTGTTTTTT. Protein sequence: CASSGPQGRGPELFF.